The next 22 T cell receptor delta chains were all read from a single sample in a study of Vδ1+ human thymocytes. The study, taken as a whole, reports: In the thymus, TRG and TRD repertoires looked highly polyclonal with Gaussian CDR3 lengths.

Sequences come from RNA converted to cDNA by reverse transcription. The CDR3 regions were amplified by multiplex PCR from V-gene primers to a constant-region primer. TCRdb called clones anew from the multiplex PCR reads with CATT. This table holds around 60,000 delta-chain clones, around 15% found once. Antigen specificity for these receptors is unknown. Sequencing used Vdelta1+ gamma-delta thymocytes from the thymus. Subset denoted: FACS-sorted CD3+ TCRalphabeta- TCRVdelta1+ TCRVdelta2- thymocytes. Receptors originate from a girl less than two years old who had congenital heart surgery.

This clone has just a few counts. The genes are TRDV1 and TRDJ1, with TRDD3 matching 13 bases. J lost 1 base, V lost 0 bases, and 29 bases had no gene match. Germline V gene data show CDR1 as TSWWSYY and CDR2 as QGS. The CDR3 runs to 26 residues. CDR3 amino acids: CALGELVILPARWNWGIREGTDKLIF. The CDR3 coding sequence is TGTGCTCTTGGGGAACTGGTGATCCTTCCCGCGAGATGGAACTGGGGGATACGCGAAGGCACCGATAAACTCATCTTT.

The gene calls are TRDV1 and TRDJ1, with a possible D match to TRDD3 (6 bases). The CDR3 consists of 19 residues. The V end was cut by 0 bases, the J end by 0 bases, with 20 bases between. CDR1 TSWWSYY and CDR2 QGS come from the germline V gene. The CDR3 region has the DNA TGTGCTCTTGGGGAACTACGGATGGGGGCCCGGGTTAACACCGATAAACTCATCTTT. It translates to CALGELRMGARVNTDKLIF.

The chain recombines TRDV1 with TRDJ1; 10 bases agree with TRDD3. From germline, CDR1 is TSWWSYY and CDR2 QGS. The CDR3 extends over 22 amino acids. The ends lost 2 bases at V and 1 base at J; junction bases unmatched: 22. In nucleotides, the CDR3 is TGTGCTCTTGGGGAAGGGGCCTACGAGACTGCCCACGTGGGGGATACCACCGATAAACTCATCTTT. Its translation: CALGEGAYETAHVGDTTDKLIF.

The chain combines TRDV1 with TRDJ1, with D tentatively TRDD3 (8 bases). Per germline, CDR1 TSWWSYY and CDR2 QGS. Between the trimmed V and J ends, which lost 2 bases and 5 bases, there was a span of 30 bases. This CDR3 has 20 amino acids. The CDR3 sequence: CALGEGRLPSKLGAQDKLIF. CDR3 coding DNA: TGTGCTCTTGGGGAAGGTCGCCTTCCTTCGAAACTGGGGGCTCAAGATAAACTCATCTTT.

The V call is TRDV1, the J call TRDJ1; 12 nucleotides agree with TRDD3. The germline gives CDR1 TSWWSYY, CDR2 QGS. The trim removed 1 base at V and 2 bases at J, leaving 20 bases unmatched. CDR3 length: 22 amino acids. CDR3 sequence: CALGEPPPPIPPLGDTTDKLIF. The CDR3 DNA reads TGTGCTCTTGGGGAACCCCCTCCCCCCATCCCCCCTCTGGGGGATACGACCGATAAACTCATCTTT.

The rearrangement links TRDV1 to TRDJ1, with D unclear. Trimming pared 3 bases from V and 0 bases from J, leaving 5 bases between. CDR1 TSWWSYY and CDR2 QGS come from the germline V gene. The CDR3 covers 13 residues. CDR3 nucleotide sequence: TGTGCTCTTGGGGACCAGGACACCGATAAACTCATCTTT. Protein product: CALGDQDTDKLIF.

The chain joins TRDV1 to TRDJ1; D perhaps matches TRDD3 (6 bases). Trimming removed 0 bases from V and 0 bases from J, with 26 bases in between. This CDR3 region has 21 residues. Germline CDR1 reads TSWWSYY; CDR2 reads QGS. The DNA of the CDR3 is TGTGCTCTTGGGGAACTAGCGGATCGAAGGGGATTGGAAAGGTACACCGATAAACTCATCTTT. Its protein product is CALGELADRRGLERYTDKLIF.

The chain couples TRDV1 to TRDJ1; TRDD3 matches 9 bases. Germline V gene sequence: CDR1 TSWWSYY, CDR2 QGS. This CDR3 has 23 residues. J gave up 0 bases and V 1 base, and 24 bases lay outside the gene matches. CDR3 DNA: TGTGCTCTTGGGGAACGGACTTCCTATCTGAGAGGCTACCTGGGGGATGACACCGATAAACTCATCTTT. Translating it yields CALGERTSYLRGYLGDDTDKLIF.

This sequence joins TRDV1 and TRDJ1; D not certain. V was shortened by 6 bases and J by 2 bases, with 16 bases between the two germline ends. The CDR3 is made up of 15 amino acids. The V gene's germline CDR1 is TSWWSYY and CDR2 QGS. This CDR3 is CALGSSGLVTDKLIF. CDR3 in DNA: TGTGCTCTTGGATCCTCAGGCCTTGTGACCGATAAACTCATCTTT.

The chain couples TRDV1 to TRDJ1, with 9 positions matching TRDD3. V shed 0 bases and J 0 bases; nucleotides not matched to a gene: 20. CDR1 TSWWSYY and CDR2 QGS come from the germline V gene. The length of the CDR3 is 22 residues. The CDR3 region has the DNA TGTGCTCTTGGGGAACTTGTCCCCCTCCACCGGTCGGGGGATACCCACACCGATAAACTCATCTTT. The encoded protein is CALGELVPLHRSGDTHTDKLIF.

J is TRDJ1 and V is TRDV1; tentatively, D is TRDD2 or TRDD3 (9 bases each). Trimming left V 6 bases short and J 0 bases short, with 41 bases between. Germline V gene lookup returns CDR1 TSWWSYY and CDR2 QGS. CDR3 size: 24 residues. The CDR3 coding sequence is TGTGCTCTTGGTCCAGCCTTCCTACGCCCAAGTACTGGGGGAGATCCCCGGTACACCGATAAACTCATCTTT. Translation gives CALGPAFLRPSTGGDPRYTDKLIF.

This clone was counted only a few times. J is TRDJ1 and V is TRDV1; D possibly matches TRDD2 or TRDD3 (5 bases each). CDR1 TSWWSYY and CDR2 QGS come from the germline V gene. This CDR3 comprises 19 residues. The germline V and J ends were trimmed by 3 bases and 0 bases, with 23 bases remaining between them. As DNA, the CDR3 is TGTGCTCTTGGGGATGCCTTCGGTCCGGGGGGGCCACACACCGATAAACTCATCTTT. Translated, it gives CALGDAFGPGGPHTDKLIF.

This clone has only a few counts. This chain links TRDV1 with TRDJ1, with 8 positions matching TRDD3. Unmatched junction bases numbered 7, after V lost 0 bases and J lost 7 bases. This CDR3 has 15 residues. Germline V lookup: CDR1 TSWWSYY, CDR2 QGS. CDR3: CALGELPLLGGKLIF. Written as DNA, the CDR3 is TGTGCTCTTGGGGAACTCCCTTTACTGGGGGGTAAACTCATCTTT.

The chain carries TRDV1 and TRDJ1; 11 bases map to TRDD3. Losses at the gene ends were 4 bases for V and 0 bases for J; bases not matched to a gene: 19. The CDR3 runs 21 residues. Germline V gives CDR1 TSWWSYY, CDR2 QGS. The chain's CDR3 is CALGGRPSLLGDSLYTDKLIF. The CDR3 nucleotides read TGTGCTCTTGGGGGTAGGCCTTCCCTACTGGGGGATAGTCTGTACACCGATAAACTCATCTTT.

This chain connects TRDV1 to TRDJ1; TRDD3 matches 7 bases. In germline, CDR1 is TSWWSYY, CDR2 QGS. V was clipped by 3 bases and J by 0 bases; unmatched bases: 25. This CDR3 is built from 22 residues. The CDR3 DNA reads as TGTGCTCTTGGGGAGCCCGGCCCCTCCTTTTCCTGGGGGCTGAGGGACACCGATAAACTCATCTTT. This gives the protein CALGEPGPSFSWGLRDTDKLIF.

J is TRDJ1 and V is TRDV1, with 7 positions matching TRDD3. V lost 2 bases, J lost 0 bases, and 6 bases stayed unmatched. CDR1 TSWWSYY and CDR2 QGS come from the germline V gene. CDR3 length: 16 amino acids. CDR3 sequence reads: CALGEWIRYYTDKLIF. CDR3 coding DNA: TGTGCTCTTGGGGAATGGATACGTTATTACACCGATAAACTCATCTTT.

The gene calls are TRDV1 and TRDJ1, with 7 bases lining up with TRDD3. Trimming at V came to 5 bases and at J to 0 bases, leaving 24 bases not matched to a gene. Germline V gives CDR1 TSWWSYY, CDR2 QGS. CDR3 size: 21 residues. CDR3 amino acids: CALGKEDLRWGSTLDTDKLIF. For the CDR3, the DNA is TGTGCTCTTGGGAAGGAGGACCTACGCTGGGGGTCCACCCTGGACACCGATAAACTCATCTTT.

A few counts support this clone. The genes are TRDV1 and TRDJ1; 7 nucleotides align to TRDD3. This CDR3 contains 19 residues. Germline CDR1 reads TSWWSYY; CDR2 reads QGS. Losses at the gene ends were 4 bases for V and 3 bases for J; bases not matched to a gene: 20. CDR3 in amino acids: CALGVLLATWGYYPDKLIF. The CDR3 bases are TGTGCTCTTGGGGTCTTACTCGCTACGTGGGGATATTACCCCGATAAACTCATCTTT.

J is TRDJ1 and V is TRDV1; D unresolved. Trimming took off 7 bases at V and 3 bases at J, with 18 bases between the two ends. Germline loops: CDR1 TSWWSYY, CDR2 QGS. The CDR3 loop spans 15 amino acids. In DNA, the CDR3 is TGTGCTCTTGCCCTCCCCCGCGCTTGGGCCGATAAACTCATCTTT. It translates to CALALPRAWADKLIF.

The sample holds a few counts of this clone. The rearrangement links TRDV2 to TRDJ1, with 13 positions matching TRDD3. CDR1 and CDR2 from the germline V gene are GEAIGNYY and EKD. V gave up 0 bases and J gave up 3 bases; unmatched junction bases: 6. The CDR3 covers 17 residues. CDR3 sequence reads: CACDTLYWGIRADKLIF. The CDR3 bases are TGTGCCTGTGACACCTTATACTGGGGGATACGAGCCGATAAACTCATCTTT.

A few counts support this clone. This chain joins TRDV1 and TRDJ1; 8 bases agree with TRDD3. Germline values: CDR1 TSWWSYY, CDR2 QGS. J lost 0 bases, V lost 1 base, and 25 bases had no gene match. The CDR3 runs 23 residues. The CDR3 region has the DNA TGTGCTCTTGGGGAACCCCCCAGGCTCATCTTACTGGGGGGGAAACAGTACACCGATAAACTCATCTTT. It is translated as CALGEPPRLILLGGKQYTDKLIF.

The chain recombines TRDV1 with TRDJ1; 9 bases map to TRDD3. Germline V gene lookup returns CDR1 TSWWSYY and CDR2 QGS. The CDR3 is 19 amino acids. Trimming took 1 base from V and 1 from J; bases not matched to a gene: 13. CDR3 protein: CALGERVEKWGIVTDKLIF. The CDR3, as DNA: TGTGCTCTTGGGGAACGGGTCGAGAAATGGGGGATAGTCACCGATAAACTCATCTTT.